The present T cell receptor beta chain was sequenced within a study of T cell repertoires in cytomegalovirus infection. V lost 5 bases and J 8 bases, leaving 13 bases between the germline ends. This CDR3 contains 13 residues. CDR1 is SGHTA, CDR2 FQGTGA, per germline. This clonotype has a count of ten or more. From the reads, TCRdb called clonotypes with MiXCR, one entry per CDR3 protein. The table records hundreds of thousands of distinct CDR3 sequences, around 10% of them present only once. The TCR comes from a human donor in good health (CMV status not recorded). Some clones in this sample may be carry-over from other donors' samples. The sample taken for sequencing was PBMCs. The J gene is TRBJ2-1, the V gene TRBV7-3; no clear D. The CDR3 sequence: CASSQELSDEQFF. CDR3 nucleotide sequence: TGTGCCAGCAGCCAAGAACTTAGTGATGAGCAGTTCTTC.